The next 19 T cell receptor beta chains were all read from a single sample in a study of blood T cells in healthy people across ages. It was with a sample-barcoded 5' primer and a J-beta primer mix that a second PCR of roughly 7 to 12 cycles was run. TCRdb re-analysed the 5' RACE reads in MiXCR, keeping a single row per CDR3 protein. The sample consists of 2 million or so distinct CDR3 sequences, around half of them appearing once. The sequenced material came from blood. These receptors originate from a woman aged 40 to 50 in good health.

The chain recombines TRBV27 with TRBJ1-2; 7 bases line up with TRBD1. This CDR3 contains 16 residues. The V gene's germline CDR1 is MNHEY and CDR2 SMNVEV (reference sequence). V lost 6 bases, J lost 2 bases, and 12 bases stayed unmatched. CDR3 residues: CASSTSRTGWNYGYTF. The CDR3 coding sequence is TGTGCCAGCAGCACTTCTCGGACAGGATGGAACTATGGCTACACCTTC.

The V call is TRBV4-2, the J call TRBJ2-7; either TRBD1 or TRBD2 may fit D (5 bases each). The germline V gene has CDR1 LGHNA and CDR2 YNFKEQ. The CDR3 is made up of 17 amino acids. V was shortened by 0 bases and J by 0 bases, with 15 bases between the two germline ends. CDR3 DNA sequence: TGTGCCAGCAGCCAAGATCCCCAGGGACGGAGCTCCTACGAGCAGTACTTC. It is translated as CASSQDPQGRSSYEQYF.

This clonotype was detected only a few times. CDR3 in DNA: TGTGCCAGCAGCGTTGGGACGGCCGTAATTGGGCAGTACTTC. Its protein is CASSVGTAVIGQYF. The chain recombines TRBV7-9 with TRBJ2-7; D possibly matches TRBD1 or TRBD2 (5 bases each). Germline CDR1 reads SEHNR; CDR2 reads FQNEAQ (reference sequence). The CDR3 extends over 14 amino acids. Trimming stripped 5 bases from V and 9 bases from J, with 20 bases between.

This clonotype has only a few counts. This chain connects TRBV7-2 to TRBJ1-2, with unresolved D. CDR3 size: 14 residues. Germline assignment: CDR1 SGHTA and CDR2 FQGNSA. V lost 6 bases, J lost 1 base, and 12 bases lay in between. In nucleotides, the CDR3 is TGTGCCAGCAGGCTCGGGAAGTTTAACTATGGCTACACCTTC. Protein product: CASRLGKFNYGYTF.

The genes are TRBV6-5 and TRBJ2-1; 8 nucleotides match TRBD2. The CDR3 runs 14 residues. J lost 10 bases, V lost 5 bases, and 10 bases had no gene match. Germline CDR1 and CDR2: MNHEY and SVGAGI. CDR3 residues: CASSTGLGGREQFF. CDR3 DNA sequence: TGTGCCAGCAGTACGGGACTAGGTGGTCGGGAGCAGTTCTTC.

V gene TRBV5-6 combines with J gene TRBJ2-7; unclear D gene. The CDR3 is 14 residues long. Germline CDR1 and CDR2: SGHDT and YYEEEE. V lost 3 bases and J 3 bases, leaving 13 bases between the germline ends. The CDR3: CASSSRLVIYEQYF. DNA of the CDR3: TGTGCCAGCAGCTCGCGGTTAGTTATCTACGAGCAGTACTTC.

The rearrangement links TRBV7-2 to TRBJ2-7; D is possibly TRBD2 (5 bases). CDR1 SGHTA and CDR2 FQGNSA come from the germline V gene. The CDR3 consists of 13 residues. The V end was cut by 5 bases, the J end by 4 bases, with 12 bases between. CDR3 amino acids: CASSGGLTYEQYF. CDR3 in DNA: TGTGCCAGCAGCGGCGGGTTAACGTACGAGCAGTACTTC. Together with reference TRBV7-2 and TRBJ2-7, the CDR3 gives the full variable domain: GAGVSQSPSNKVTEKGKDVELRCDPISGHTALYWYRQSLGQGLEFLIYFQGNSAPDKSGLPSDRFSAERTGGSVSTLTIQRTQQEDSAVYLCASSGGLTYEQYFGPGTRLTVT.

In its sample, this clonotype was seen a few times. The chain joins TRBV27 to TRBJ2-6; D gene unclear. Looked up from germline, CDR1 is MNHEY and CDR2 is SMNVEV (reference sequence). CDR3 length equals 15 residues. Trimming left V 4 bases short and J 0 bases short, with 7 bases between. The CDR3 protein is CASSSGFSGANVLTF. The CDR3, as DNA: TGTGCCAGCAGTTCCGGGTTCTCTGGGGCCAACGTCCTGACTTTC.

This clonotype was seen only a few times. The chain carries TRBV20-1 and TRBJ2-7; a weak D match, TRBD1 (5 bases). Looked up from germline, CDR1 is DFQATT and CDR2 is SNEGSKA (reference sequence). Trimming pared 3 bases from V and 7 bases from J, leaving 16 bases between. This CDR3 has 13 residues. CDR3 amino acids: CSASTVRVGEQYF. CDR3 coding DNA: TGCAGTGCTAGTACGGTCAGGGTGGGAGAGCAGTACTTC.

This clonotype has only a few counts. The chain links TRBV7-9 to TRBJ2-3; no clear D. The CDR3 extends over 15 amino acids. Trimming pared 5 bases from V and 2 bases from J, leaving 14 bases between. Per the germline V gene, CDR1 is SEHNR and CDR2 is FQNEAQ (reference sequence). The CDR3 DNA reads TGTGCCAGCAGCCCGAGAGGTAGAGCCACAGATACGCAGTATTTT. This sequence encodes CASSPRGRATDTQYF.

For this clonotype: The junction departs from germline at one end; a sequencing error may be responsible. The CDR3 DNA is TGTGCCAGCAGTCAAGGGGGAACAGGAACCTACACCTTC. Amino acid sequence: CASSQGGTGTYTF. The chain joins TRBV14 to TRBJ1-2, with D maybe TRBD1 (6 bases). The CDR3 is made up of 13 amino acids. CDR1 SGHDN and CDR2 FVKESK come from the germline V gene.

This clonotype was seen only once. The CDR3 region has the DNA TGTGCCAGCAGCGTAGGTATTTTGGGGGGCAGAGAGACCCAGTACTTC. Protein product: CASSVGILGGRETQYF. V gene TRBV9 combines with J gene TRBJ2-7; D assignment may be TRBD1 or TRBD2 (6 bases each). The J call may not be correct, given that the DNA end is closer to TRBJ2-5. Germline V gene lookup returns CDR1 SGDLS and CDR2 YYNGEE. This CDR3 comprises 16 residues.

In DNA form, the CDR3 reads TGCGCCAGCAGCCAAGACGGCAGGGGGATCAGGGAGCAGTACTTC. The encoded protein is CASSQDGRGIREQYF. This chain connects TRBV4-1 to TRBJ2-4; TRBD1 matches at 7 bases. Germline CDR1 reads MGHRA; CDR2 reads YSYEKL. CDR3 length equals 15 residues. V gave up 0 bases and J gave up 13 bases; unmatched junction bases: 12.

The gene calls are TRBV27 and TRBJ2-1, with TRBD2 matching 7 bases. The V and J ends lost 5 bases and 6 bases, in that order; junction bases with no gene match: 10. Germline CDR1 and CDR2: MNHEY and SMNVEV (reference sequence). The length of the CDR3 is 15 residues. CDR3 nucleotides: TGTGCCAGCAGTACCGGGGAGGGAGGGCCCAATGAGCAGTTCTTC. Translation gives CASSTGEGGPNEQFF.

This clonotype was observed a handful of times. This rearrangement joins TRBV2 to TRBJ2-5, with D tentatively TRBD2 (6 bases). CDR3 length equals 15 residues. Germline V gene sequence: CDR1 SNHLY, CDR2 FYNNEI. The V gene lost 6 bases and the J gene lost 11 bases, with 25 bases spanning the gap. The DNA of the CDR3 is TGTGCCAGCAGCGCCCCTGGACTGGAAGGTCGGGAGCAGTACTTC. It specifies CASSAPGLEGREQYF.

The DNA of the CDR3 is TGTGCCAGCAGTGACGAAGGGGGGTATCAGCAGTTCTTC. Amino acids: CASSDEGGYQQFF. The chain is built from TRBV6-4 and TRBJ2-1; D assignment may be TRBD1 or TRBD2 (6 bases each). This CDR3 comprises 13 residues. V was trimmed by 2 bases and J by 11 bases, leaving 13 bases between them. The germline V gene encodes CDR1 MRHNA and CDR2 SNTAGT.

The chain combines TRBV4-3 with TRBJ1-1, with D possibly matching TRBD1 (5 bases). CDR1 LGHNA and CDR2 YSLEER come from the germline V gene. The length of the CDR3 is 14 residues. Between the trimmed V and J ends, which lost 0 bases and 11 bases, there was a span of 16 bases. The CDR3 region has the DNA TGCGCCAGCAGCCAAGATCAAGCCCCCGGGGGTGCTTTCTTT. Protein product: CASSQDQAPGGAFF.

The chain employs TRBV5-1 and TRBJ2-5; D perhaps matches TRBD1 (6 bases). The V gene lost 3 bases and the J gene lost 5 bases, with 14 bases spanning the gap. The CDR3 covers 14 residues. Germline-derived CDR1 and CDR2 are SGHRS and YFSETQ. CDR3: CASSWNTGQETQYF. DNA for the CDR3: TGCGCCAGCAGCTGGAATACAGGGCAGGAGACCCAGTACTTC.

This clonotype was detected a few times. CDR3 in amino acids: CASSQESGAPGSLHSPLHF. Here the CDR3 DNA reads TGCGCCAGCAGCCAAGAGAGTGGGGCCCCGGGGAGTCTCCATTCACCCCTCCACTTT. This chain connects TRBV4-1 to TRBJ1-6, with D possibly matching TRBD1 (5 bases). The CDR3 extends over 19 amino acids. Germline V gene data show CDR1 as MGHRA and CDR2 as YSYEKL. Trimming removed 0 bases at V and 8 bases at J, with 23 bases between.